The source of this T cell receptor beta chain is a study of OX40 agonist ivuxolimab in advanced cancers. Study-level information: Ivuxolimab is an agonistic anti-OX40 (CD134) antibody, and patients were treated with it.

With 3 bases clipped from V and 8 bases from J, the junction kept 5 bases outside the gene matches. The germline V gene encodes CDR1 KGHSH and CDR2 LQKENI. This CDR3 contains 13 residues. Assay: immunoSEQ multiplex PCR; the TCRdb copy retains only in-frame clones and omits some. The table shows approximately 48,000 clones, with over 65% occurring only once. Regarding this clone: Its antigen is still unknown.

Points from the study as a whole: CD4+ T cells averaged fewer expanded clones than CD8+ T cells. Some of the nonresponding patients also showed low levels of normalized T-cell clonal expansion.

The V call is TRBV18, the J call TRBJ1-2; 8 positions match TRBD1. Material: CD4+ or CD8+ T cells sorted from blood, obtained in a trial of the OX40 agonist ivuxolimab. The source of this sequence is an adult with an advanced solid tumor such as melanoma, head and neck, liver or kidney cancer. The CDR3 region is CASSPTTGDGYTF. The CDR3, as DNA: TGTGCCAGCTCACCTACGACAGGGGACGGCTACACCTTC.